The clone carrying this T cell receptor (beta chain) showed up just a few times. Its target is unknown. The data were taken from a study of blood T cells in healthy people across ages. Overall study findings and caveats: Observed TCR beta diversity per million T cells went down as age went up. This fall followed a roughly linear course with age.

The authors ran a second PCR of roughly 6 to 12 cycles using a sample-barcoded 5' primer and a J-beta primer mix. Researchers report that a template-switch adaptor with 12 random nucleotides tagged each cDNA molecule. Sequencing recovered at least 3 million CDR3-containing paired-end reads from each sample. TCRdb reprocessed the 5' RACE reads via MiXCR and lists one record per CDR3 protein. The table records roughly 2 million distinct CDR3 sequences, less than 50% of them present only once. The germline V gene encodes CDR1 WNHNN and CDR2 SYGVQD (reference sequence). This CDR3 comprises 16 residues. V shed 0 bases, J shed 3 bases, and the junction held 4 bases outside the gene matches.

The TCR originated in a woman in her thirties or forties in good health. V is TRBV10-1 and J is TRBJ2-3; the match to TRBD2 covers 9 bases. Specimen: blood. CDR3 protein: CASSESSGGLTDTQYF. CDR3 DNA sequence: TGCGCCAGCAGTGAGTCTAGCGGGGGTTTGACAGATACGCAGTATTTT.